This T cell receptor (beta chain) is from a study of T cells after yellow fever vaccination. Background on the study: The SMART-Seq v4 Ultra Low Input method served to prepare the low-cell-number fractions.

TCRdb re-analysed the 5' RACE reads in MiXCR, keeping a single row per CDR3 protein. The profile shows 400,000 or so distinct CDR3 sequences, more than 5.5% of them singletons. Ten or more counts support this clonotype. This CDR3 spans 12 amino acids. Trimming pared 6 bases from V and 5 bases from J, leaving 10 bases between. The germline V gene has CDR1 MNHEY and CDR2 SVGEGT. The sequence was obtained from a man aged 30 to 45 who received the YFV17D yellow fever vaccine. The chain joins TRBV6-2 or TRBV6-3 to TRBJ1-1; D gene uncertain. Sequenced here: PBMCs, sampled 5 days after the yellow fever booster vaccination. CDR3 sequence (DNA): TGTGCCAGCAGAGGAGGGCAGACTGAAGCTTTCTTT. This sequence encodes CASRGGQTEAFF.